This T cell receptor (beta chain) stems from a study of CD8+CD57+ T cells in acquired aplastic anemia. Study-level background: Quantities of DNA derived from sorted CD4+ and CD8+ cells averaged around 3.2 ug. General study points: Controls did not differ significantly from patients in CD8+ Simpson's diversity.

CDR3 length: 13 amino acids. Trimming removed 4 bases at V and 4 bases at J, with 11 bases between. For CDR3 and TCR beta VDJ profiling, genomic DNA was the template used. TCRdb ran MiXCR on the reads and lists one entry per CDR3 protein. Found here are some 200,000 distinct CDR3 sequences, less than 60% of them singletons; the top ten hold 20%. Patients who underwent sequencing had shown CD8+CD57+ cell expansion by flow cytometry. Every patient was diagnosed with severe acquired aplastic anemia. At least ten counts were recorded for this clonotype. Its specificity is not known. The TCR sequence derives from a human donor with aplastic anemia. Sequencing was carried out using sorted CD4+, CD8+, or CD8+CD57+ T cells (not recorded which) from PBMCs. The J gene is TRBJ2-7, the V gene TRBV12-3 or TRBV12-4, with D perhaps TRBD1 or TRBD2 (5 bases each). The CDR3, as DNA: TGTGCCAGCAGTTACAACGAGGGGTACGAGCAGTACTTC. Protein: CASSYNEGYEQYF.